Listed here is a single T cell receptor (beta chain). The junction departs from the called germline gene at one end, perhaps through a read error. Investigators took RNA and DNA out together from roughly 21-30 mg of unsorted bulk tissue. Five separate regions were sampled from each tumor. The template, 450 to 650 ng total RNA, yielded TCR beta cDNA made with a constant-region primer. Construction of TCR beta libraries relied on three successive nested multiplex PCR rounds employing slightly modified ARM-PCR. The two initial PCR rounds, roughly 10 cycles each, used TRBV1-TRBV30 forward and C-beta reverse primers. TCRdb itself ran the multiplex PCR reads through MiXCR, one entry per CDR3 protein. Found here are 100,000 to 150,000 distinct CDR3 sequences, 64% of them singletons; the top ten hold 8.4%. This sample is drawn from a study of tumor-infiltrating lymphocytes in primary liver carcinoma. The wider study: Lesions, classed as T1-T3 N0M0, spanned 4.2 to 10 cm across.

Germline lookup yields CDR1 SGHVS and CDR2 FQNEAQ. CDR3 length equals 17 residues. Sequenced: liver tumor tissue from sampling region 3. Subset specified: tumor region T3, left-lateral pole. The receptor was derived from a woman aged 60-75 years with primary liver carcinoma and hepatitis B virus infection. The rearrangement uses TRBV7-8 and TRBJ1-3; possibly TRBD1 for D (6 bases). CDR3 region: CASSLAFRGASGDTIYF. The CDR3 DNA reads as TGTGCCAGCAGCTTAGCGTTTCGGGGGGCCTCTGGAGACACTATATATTTT.